This TCR beta chain emerged from a study of cytomegalovirus exposure and HLA in healthy donors. Study information: Falling in the Caucasian-associated ancestry cluster were approximately 86% of approximately 410 genotyped donors.

Losses at the gene ends were 0 bases for V and 1 base for J; bases not matched to a gene: 2. This CDR3 is 18 amino acids long. CDR1 is SGHRS and CDR2 is YFSETQ in the germline V gene. PCR amplification relied on 60 Vbeta primers (plus 13 Jbeta primers). The assay was immunoSEQ multiplex PCR, and TCRdb's table has in-frame clones only and misses some. The data hold 150,000 to 200,000 clones, with around 88% observed a single time. This clone was recorded once. Input material: PBMCs. The genes are TRBV5-1 and TRBJ2-6; 12 bases are a match to TRBD2. The TCR sequence derives from a man aged 35 to 55 in good health and CMV-seropositive. Written as DNA, the CDR3 is TGCGCCAGCAGCTTGGTTCTAGCGGGAGGGTCTGGGGCCAACGTCCTGACTTTC. Protein: CASSLVLAGGSGANVLTF.